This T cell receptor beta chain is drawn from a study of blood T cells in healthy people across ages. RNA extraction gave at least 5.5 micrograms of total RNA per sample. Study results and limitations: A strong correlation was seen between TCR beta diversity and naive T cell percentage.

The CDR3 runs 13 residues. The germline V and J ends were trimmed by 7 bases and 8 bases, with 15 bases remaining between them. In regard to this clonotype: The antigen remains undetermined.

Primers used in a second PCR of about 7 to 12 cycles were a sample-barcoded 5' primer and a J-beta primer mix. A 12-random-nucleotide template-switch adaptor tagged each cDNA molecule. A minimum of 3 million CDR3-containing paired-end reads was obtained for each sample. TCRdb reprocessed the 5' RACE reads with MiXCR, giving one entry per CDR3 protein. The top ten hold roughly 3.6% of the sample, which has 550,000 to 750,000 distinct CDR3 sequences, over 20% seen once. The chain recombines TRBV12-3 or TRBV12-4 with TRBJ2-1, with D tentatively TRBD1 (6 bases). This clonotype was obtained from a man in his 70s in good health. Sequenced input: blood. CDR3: CASIFYGGDEQFF. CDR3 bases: TGTGCCAGCATCTTTTATGGGGGCGATGAGCAGTTCTTC.